Listed here is a single T cell receptor (beta chain). Its antigen is not identified. Clones were sequenced by immunoSEQ multiplex PCR, and TCRdb holds only the in-frame ones, with some missing. The data show tens of thousands of clones, 85% to 95% seen once. Looked up from germline, CDR1 is SGHAT and CDR2 is FQNNGV. The CDR3 has 16 residues. V was trimmed by 5 bases and J by 3 bases, leaving 20 bases between them. This entry comes from a study of OX40 agonist ivuxolimab in advanced cancers. Turning to the study itself: Across the patients, intravenous ivuxolimab was delivered every 2 weeks at 0.01 to 10 mg/kg. Study findings and constraints: On average, CD8+ T cells showed a greater number of expanded clones than CD4+. A proportion of nonresponders additionally exhibited low normalized T-cell clonal expansion. By week 6 at 0.1 to 3.0 mg/kg, blood CD4+ and CD8+ T cells had expanded clonally.

Sequenced here: CD4+ or CD8+ T cells sorted from blood, sampled in a trial of the OX40 agonist ivuxolimab. The J gene is TRBJ2-7, the V gene TRBV11-2; no clear D gene. This TCR derives from an adult with an advanced solid tumor such as melanoma, head and neck, liver or kidney cancer. The CDR3 region is CASSLSGGWTGYEQYF. CDR3 nucleotide sequence: TGTGCCAGCAGCCTCTCCGGCGGCTGGACGGGCTACGAGCAGTACTTC.